This paragraph covers one T cell receptor beta chain sequence. Its antigen is not known. This record comes from a study of blood T cells in healthy people across ages. Study-level points and caveats: A roughly linear age-dependent decrease characterized TCR beta diversity per million T cells. Nothing was known about donor CMV status, and this possibly confounded expanded clonotype changes.

With each sample, at least 5 micrograms of total RNA were extracted. CDR3 size: 15 residues. The ends were cut back, 1 base at V and 1 base at J, with 12 bases in the middle. Germline V gene sequence: CDR1 DFQATT, CDR2 SNEGSKA (reference sequence). PCR was performed a second time for about 6 to 12 cycles using a sample-barcoded 5' primer and a J-beta primer mix. Every cDNA molecule carried a tag from a template-switch adaptor bearing 12 random nucleotides. TCRdb itself ran the 5' RACE reads through MiXCR, one entry per CDR3 protein. The sample has 1.5 million to 1.8 million distinct CDR3 sequences; about 42% are singletons.

The chain couples TRBV20-1 to TRBJ2-3; either TRBD1 or TRBD2 may fit D (5 bases each). Sequenced input: blood. The sequence was obtained from a woman in her late teens or twenties in good health. The CDR3 reads CSARGGRGGTDTQYF. CDR3 sequence (DNA): TGCAGTGCTAGAGGCGGCAGAGGGGGCACAGATACGCAGTATTTT.